This record looks at one T cell receptor (beta chain) sequence and its context. Its antigen is unidentified. A much larger clone differs from this one at a single base, so this may be a read error. It is unclear where the CDR3 begins or ends on the DNA, so no DNA is shown, and the CDR3 is as TCRdb lists it. One entry per CDR3 protein, called by TCRdb with MiXCR from the 5' RACE reads. The table shows more than 300,000 distinct CDR3 sequences, with 11% occurring only once. This specimen belongs to a study of CD8 T cells in ankylosing spondylitis. Study-wide points: Matched ankylosing spondylitis synovial fluid reportedly showed significant enrichment of disease-linked clones. A motif in TCR beta, a set of roughly eight highly homologous variants, appeared characteristic of ankylosing spondylitis blood.

Germline loops: CDR1 SQVTM, CDR2 ANQGSEA. Both ends counted, the CDR3 spans 14 residues. The TCR was taken from a female donor with ankylosing spondylitis or in good health (not recorded which). The chain couples TRBV29-1 to TRBJ2-5; the table's D call TRBD1 went unverified against the DNA. Material for sequencing was blood, either unsorted or a sorted T cell fraction (not recorded which). The CDR3 reads CSVARGTLSETQHF.